This paragraph reports one T cell receptor (beta chain). Antigen: not known. Unmatched junction bases numbered 6, after V lost 1 base and J lost 8 bases. The CDR3 totals 15 residues. From germline, CDR1 is SGHDN and CDR2 FVKESK. The source of the sample is a study of beta chain features in type 1 diabetes. General study results and limits: Lower insertion and higher deletion counts appeared at VDJ junctions in type 1 diabetes patients.

Expressed TCRB transcripts were sequenced after all isolated RNA was converted to cDNA. About 3.6 million reads was the average for naive, central memory and regulatory T cell samples. Repertoires were generated with immunoSEQ multiplex PCR, while TCRdb's copy carries only in-frame clones and drops some. This sample yields about 140,000 clones, of which 6.9% are seen a single time; around 1.3% belongs to the top ten. This TCR was sampled from a woman under 40 in good health. The chain joins TRBV14 to TRBJ2-1; 9 positions match TRBD2. Sequenced sample: central memory CD4+ T cells from blood. CDR3 protein: CASSQVSSGKHEQFF. As DNA, the CDR3 is TGTGCCAGCAGCCAAGTGTCTAGCGGGAAACATGAGCAGTTCTTC.